The rows below give T cell receptor beta chains drawn from one sample of a study of blood T cells in healthy people across ages. TCRdb re-called the 5' RACE reads through MiXCR, storing one row per CDR3 protein. The repertoire includes 850,000 to 1,000,000 distinct CDR3 sequences, roughly 43% of them detected once, and 13% sits in the top ten. Material for sequencing was blood. The receptors were gathered from a man aged 25-45 years in good health. The conserved cysteine and the conserved F or W are not part of the CDR3 here. Fields, in order: V gene, D gene, CDR3 protein. D genes are given only for firm matches.

>TRBV3-1|-
ASSQVTDYI
>TRBV12-3/TRBV12-4|TRBD1
ASSGTGSLQPQH
>TRBV28|-
ASSSLTWVLSYEQY
>TRBV20-1|-
SASPPGALSYEQY
>TRBV11-1|-
ASSLAAGEGSYNEQF
>TRBV9|TRBD2
ASSPLLANNNEQF
>TRBV5-1|TRBD1
ASRQQGYTDTQY
>TRBV12-3/TRBV12-4|TRBD1
ASSWGTGGYNEQY
>TRBV25-1|-
ASSEYTLTGEKLF
>TRBV11-2|-
ASSLGRGRGEKLF
>TRBV7-2|-
ASSPGMNYGYT
>TRBV7-9|TRBD2
ASTMSGGQETQY
>TRBV7-2|TRBD1
ASSLGGTGNEKLF
>TRBV9|TRBD1
ASSAPPGQDLTDTQY
>TRBV29-1|-
SAPRGEGSEAF
>TRBV9|-
ASSVGTASYEQY
>TRBV20-1|-
SARFRVDYEQY
>TRBV2|TRBD2
ASSRTGLAGINEQF
>TRBV27|TRBD2
ASGLVDLGLGGPDTQY
>TRBV27|-
ASSARTANTEAF
>TRBV6-5|-
ASSYSSGDQETQF
>TRBV24-1|-
ATSDFDSYQETQY
>TRBV10-3|-
AISAEGQQY
>TRBV6-2/TRBV6-3|TRBD2
ASNRLAGGPYNEQF
>TRBV7-2|-
ASSLATTNYGYT
>TRBV6-1|-
ASSELRRGYSNQPQH